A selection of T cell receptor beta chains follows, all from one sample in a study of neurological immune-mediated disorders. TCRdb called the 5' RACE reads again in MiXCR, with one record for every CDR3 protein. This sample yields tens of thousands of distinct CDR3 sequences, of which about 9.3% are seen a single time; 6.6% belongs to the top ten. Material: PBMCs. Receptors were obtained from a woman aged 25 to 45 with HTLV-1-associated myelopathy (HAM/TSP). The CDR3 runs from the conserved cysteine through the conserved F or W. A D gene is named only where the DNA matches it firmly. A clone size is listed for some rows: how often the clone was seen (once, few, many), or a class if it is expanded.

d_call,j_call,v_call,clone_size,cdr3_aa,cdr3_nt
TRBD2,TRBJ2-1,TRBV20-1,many,CSARDVIAGGGNEQFF,TGCAGTGCTAGAGATGTGATAGCGGGGGGGGGCAATGAGCAGTTCTTC
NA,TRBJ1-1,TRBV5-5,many,CASSFGHNTEAFF,TGTGCCAGCAGCTTCGGACACAACACTGAAGCTTTCTTT
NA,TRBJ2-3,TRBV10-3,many,CAIRATARSTDTQYF,TGTGCCATCAGGGCAACCGCCCGTAGCACAGATACGCAGTATTTT
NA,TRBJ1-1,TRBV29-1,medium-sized,CSVVSRGIAEAFF,TGCAGCGTTGTTAGTCGAGGAATTGCTGAAGCTTTCTTT
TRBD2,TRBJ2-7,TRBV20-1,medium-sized,CSAGTSGASYEQYF,TGCAGTGCTGGAACTAGCGGGGCTTCCTACGAGCAGTACTTC
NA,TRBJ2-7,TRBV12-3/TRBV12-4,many,CASSRGHSSYEQYF,TGTGCCAGCAGTCGAGGGCACAGCTCCTACGAGCAGTACTTC
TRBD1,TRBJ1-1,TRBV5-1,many,CASSPQGDGYTEAFF,TGCGCCAGCAGCCCCCAGGGGGACGGTTATACTGAAGCTTTCTTT
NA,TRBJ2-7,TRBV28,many,CASSLQGRDEQYF,TGTGCCAGCAGTTTACAAGGACGGGACGAGCAGTACTTC
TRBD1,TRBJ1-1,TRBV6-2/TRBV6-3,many,CASRQGAGTEAFF,TGTGCCAGCAGGCAGGGGGCTGGCACTGAAGCTTTCTTT
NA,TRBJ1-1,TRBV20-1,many,CSASGGVNTEAFF,TGCAGTGCTAGTGGGGGAGTGAACACTGAAGCTTTCTTT
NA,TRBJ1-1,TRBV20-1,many,CSARAGTSNTEAFF,TGCAGTGCTAGAGCCGGGACATCGAACACTGAAGCTTTCTTT
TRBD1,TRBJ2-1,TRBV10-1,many,CASSDGTGKSAQQFF,TGCGCCAGCAGCGACGGGACAGGGAAGTCGGCTCAGCAGTTCTTC
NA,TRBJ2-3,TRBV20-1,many,CSARVDTQYF,TGCAGTGCTAGAGTGGATACGCAGTATTTT
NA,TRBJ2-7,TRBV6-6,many,CASSPQNTYEQYF,TGTGCCAGCAGCCCACAGAATACCTACGAGCAGTACTTC
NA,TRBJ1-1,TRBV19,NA,CARRHTGLGEAFF,TGTGCCCGGAGACACACAGGGCTTGGAGAAGCTTTCTTT
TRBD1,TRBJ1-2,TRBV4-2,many,CASSQEDRTLLNYGYTF,TGTGCCAGCAGCCAAGAGGACAGGACACTCCTTAACTATGGCTACACCTTC
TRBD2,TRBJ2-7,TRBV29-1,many,CSVVLLAASYEQYF,TGCAGCGTTGTATTACTAGCGGCCTCCTACGAGCAGTACTTC
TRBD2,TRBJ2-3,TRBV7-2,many,CASSISGGAGDTQYF,TGTGCCAGCAGCATTAGCGGGGGTGCGGGGGATACGCAGTATTTT
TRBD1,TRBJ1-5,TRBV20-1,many,CSARTGRIGNQPQHF,TGCAGTGCTCGGACAGGGAGAATTGGCAATCAGCCCCAGCATTTT
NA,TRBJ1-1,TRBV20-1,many,CSARTGQNTEAFF,TGCAGTGCTAGGACGGGACAGAACACTGAAGCTTTCTTT
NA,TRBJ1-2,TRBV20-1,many,CSARETLGGGDGYTF,TGCAGTGCTAGAGAGACCCTCGGGGGTGGAGATGGCTACACCTTC
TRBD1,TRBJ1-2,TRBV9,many,CASSPHGGGSVYGYTF,TGTGCCAGCAGCCCTCACGGAGGGGGCTCGGTCTATGGCTACACCTTC
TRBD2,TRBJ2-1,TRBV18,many,CASSLFSGGADGSYNEQFF,TGTGCCAGCTCACTTTTTAGCGGGGGGGCCGATGGCTCCTACAATGAGCAGTTCTTC
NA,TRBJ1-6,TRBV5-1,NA,CASSTNSGLQSPLHF,TGTGCCAGCAGCACTAACTCGGGACTCCAATCACCCCTCCACTTT
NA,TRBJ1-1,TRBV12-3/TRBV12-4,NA,CASRSGKGLAEAFF,TGTGCCAGCAGATCAGGGAAAGGTTTGGCTGAAGCTTTCTTT
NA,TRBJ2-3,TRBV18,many,CASSPVIGRTSTDTQYF,TGTGCCAGCTCACCGGTTATTGGCCGGACGAGCACAGATACGCAGTATTTT
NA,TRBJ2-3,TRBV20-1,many,CSARWGAGSDTQYF,TGCAGTGCTAGATGGGGGGCAGGGTCAGATACGCAGTATTTT
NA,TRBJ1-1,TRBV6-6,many,CASRNVEPLNTEAFF,TGTGCCAGCAGAAACGTAGAGCCGTTGAACACTGAAGCTTTCTTT
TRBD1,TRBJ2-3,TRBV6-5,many,CASSRTGDTQYF,TGTGCCAGCAGTCGGACAGGGGATACGCAGTATTTT
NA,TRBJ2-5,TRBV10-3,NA,CDISGTTQETQYF,TGTGACATCAGCGGGACAACACAAGAGACCCAGTACTTC
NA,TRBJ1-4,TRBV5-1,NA,CAGSLGGTENEKLFF,TGCGCCGGCAGCTTGGGGGGGACTGAAAATGAAAAACTGTTTTTT
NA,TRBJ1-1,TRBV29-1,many,CSVEEGGDTEAFF,TGCAGCGTTGAAGAGGGAGGGGACACTGAAGCTTTCTTT
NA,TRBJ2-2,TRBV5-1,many,CASLREGVHSRTGELFF,TGCGCCAGCCTCCGGGAAGGGGTACACTCAAGGACCGGGGAGCTGTTTTTT
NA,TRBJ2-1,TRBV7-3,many,CASSPGAGTTEQFF,TGTGCCAGCAGCCCGGGGGCCGGGACTACCGAGCAGTTCTTC
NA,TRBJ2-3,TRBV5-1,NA,CASSGQEGLTDTQYF,TGCGCCAGCAGCGGTCAAGAGGGTCTCACAGATACGCAGTATTTT
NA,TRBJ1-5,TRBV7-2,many,CASSSINQPQHF,TGTGCCAGCAGCTCAATAAATCAGCCCCAGCATTTT
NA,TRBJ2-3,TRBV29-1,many,CSLMGSLNQEDTQYF,TGCAGCCTCATGGGGAGCCTTAATCAGGAGGATACGCAGTATTTT
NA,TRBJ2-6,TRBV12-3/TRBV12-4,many,CASRPAVGRQLLSGANVLTF,TGTGCCAGCAGACCCGCCGTCGGGAGACAGCTCCTCTCTGGGGCCAACGTCCTGACTTTC
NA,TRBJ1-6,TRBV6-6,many,CASSYAGENSPLHF,TGTGCCAGCAGTTACGCTGGGGAGAATTCACCCCTCCACTTT
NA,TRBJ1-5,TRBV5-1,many,CASSLEPGVGQPQHF,TGCGCCAGCAGCTTGGAGCCTGGGGTTGGTCAGCCCCAGCATTTT
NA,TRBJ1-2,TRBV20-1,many,CSAREGGYGYTF,TGCAGTGCTAGAGAAGGTGGCTATGGCTACACCTTC
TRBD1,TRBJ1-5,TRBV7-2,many,CASSQGGRPSNQPQHF,TGTGCCAGCAGCCAGGGGGGGCGGCCCAGCAATCAGCCCCAGCATTTT
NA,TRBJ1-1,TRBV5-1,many,CASSPAMGAGAPVSEAFF,TGCGCCAGCAGCCCGGCAATGGGGGCAGGCGCCCCTGTGAGTGAAGCTTTCTTT
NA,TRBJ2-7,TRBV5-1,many,CASSAGAPYEQYF,TGCGCCAGCAGTGCGGGGGCACCCTACGAGCAGTACTTC
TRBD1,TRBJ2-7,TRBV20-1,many,CSASDRVEQYF,TGCAGTGCTAGCGACAGGGTTGAGCAGTACTTC
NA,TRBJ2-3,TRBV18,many,CASSPQRTDTQYF,TGTGCCAGCTCACCCCAACGCACAGATACGCAGTATTTT
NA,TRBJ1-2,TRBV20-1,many,CSAYDSLGGYTF,TGCAGTGCGTACGACAGTCTGGGAGGCTACACCTTC
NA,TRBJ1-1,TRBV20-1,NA,CSARDPTGRLWNTEAFF,TGCAGTGCTAGAGATCCCACAGGGCGACTATGGAACACTGAAGCTTTCTTT
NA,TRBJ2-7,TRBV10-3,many,CAISESRVGGTGGSYEQYF,TGTGCCATCAGTGAGTCTAGGGTTGGGGGCACTGGGGGATCCTACGAGCAGTACTTC
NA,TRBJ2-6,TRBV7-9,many,CASSLGRDFGPGGANVLTF,TGTGCCAGCAGCTTAGGAAGGGACTTCGGCCCCGGGGGGGCCAACGTCCTGACTTTC
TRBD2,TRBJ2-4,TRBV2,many,CASSEGLAGPKNIQYF,TGTGCCAGCAGTGAGGGACTAGCGGGTCCTAAAAACATTCAGTACTTC
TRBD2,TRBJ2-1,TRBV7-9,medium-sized,CASSSLAGVNEQFF,TGTGCCAGCAGCTCCTTAGCGGGGGTGAATGAGCAGTTCTTC
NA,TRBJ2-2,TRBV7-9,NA,CASSFAGTGELFF,TGTGCCAGCAGCTTTGCTGGGACCGGGGAGCTGTTTTTT
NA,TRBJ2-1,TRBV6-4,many,CASSEGEVDKQFF,TGTGCCAGCAGTGAAGGAGAGGTGGATAAGCAGTTCTTC
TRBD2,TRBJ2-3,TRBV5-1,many,CASSLRTSGLTDTQYF,TGCGCCAGCAGCTTGAGGACTAGCGGGCTGACAGATACGCAGTATTTT
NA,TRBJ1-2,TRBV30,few,CAWRSDGRGYTF,TGTGCCTGGAGGTCGGACGGCCGTGGCTACACCTTC
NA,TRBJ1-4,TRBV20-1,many,CSASAGGYEKLFF,TGCAGTGCTAGTGCGGGGGGGTATGAAAAACTGTTTTTT
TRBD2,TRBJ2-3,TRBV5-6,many,CASSLAGAGGLTDTQYF,TGTGCCAGCAGCTTGGCCGGTGCGGGGGGGTTAACAGATACGCAGTATTTT
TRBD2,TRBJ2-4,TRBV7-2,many,CASSPPEGAGGPGGGKNIQYF,TGTGCCAGCAGCCCTCCCGAGGGAGCGGGGGGGCCAGGTGGGGGCAAAAACATTCAGTACTTC
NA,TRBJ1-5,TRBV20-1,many,CSAISGGSYSNQPQHF,TGCAGTGCTATTTCCGGCGGCAGCTATAGCAATCAGCCCCAGCATTTT